The 20 T cell receptor beta chains presented below share a single source sample, sequenced in a study of blood T cell repertoires in COVID-19. Produced via immunoSEQ multiplex PCR; TCRdb's table is partial and in-frame only. In the table there are roughly 250,000 clones, around 80% of which are singletons. Sample: peripheral blood. These TCRs come from a man aged 35 to 55 with active or convalescent COVID-19.

V usage is TRBV15 and J usage is TRBJ2-3, with TRBD2 identical over 9 bases. Germline CDR1 and CDR2: LNHNV and YYDKDF (reference sequence). The CDR3 extends over 16 amino acids. The CDR3 nucleotides are TGTGATCCTCATGCGGGAGGGGGGGCTAGCACAGATACGCAGTATTTT. Amino acid sequence: CDPHAGGGASTDTQYF.

The chain employs TRBV30 and TRBJ2-3; maybe TRBD1 (6 bases). This CDR3 spans 14 amino acids. Germline V CDR1 and CDR2: GTSNPN, SVGIG (reference sequence). The V end was cut by 8 bases, the J end by 0 bases, with 15 bases between. DNA for the CDR3: TGTGCCGGAACCCCAGGGGCGAGCACAGATACGCAGTATTTT. Amino acids: CAGTPGASTDTQYF.

The chain carries TRBV19 and TRBJ1-5; TRBD1 agrees at 9 bases. The CDR3 runs to 14 residues. With 4 bases clipped from V and 6 bases from J, the junction kept 4 bases outside the gene matches. Germline CDR1 reads LNHDA; CDR2 reads SQIVND (reference sequence). The chain's CDR3 is CASSKGQGFQPQHF. CDR3 DNA sequence: TGTGCCAGTAGTAAGGGACAGGGATTTCAGCCCCAGCATTTT.

V and J are TRBV6-5 and TRBJ1-1, with 7 nucleotides matching TRBD1. Unmatched junction bases numbered 2, after V lost 5 bases and J lost 5 bases. Germline CDR1 is MNHEY and CDR2 is SVGAGI. The CDR3 consists of 12 residues. CDR3 sequence: CASSTQGTEAFF. As DNA, the CDR3 is TGTGCCAGCAGTACACAGGGGACTGAAGCTTTCTTT.

V usage is TRBV5-1 and J usage is TRBJ1-3; the D is unclear. The germline V gene has CDR1 SGHRS and CDR2 YFSETQ. The CDR3 runs to 16 residues. Deletions cut 4 bases from V and 0 bases from J, with 14 bases between. The CDR3 DNA sequence: TGCGCCAGCAGCCTGGGTGGAGCAGCCTCTGGAAACACCATATATTTT. Its translation is CASSLGGAASGNTIYF.

The V gene is TRBV5-1, the J gene TRBJ1-2; 7 positions agree with TRBD1. Germline V lookup: CDR1 SGHRS, CDR2 YFSETQ. The V gene end was trimmed by 4 bases and the J gene end by 4 bases; junction bases not matched to a gene: 4. The CDR3 runs to 13 residues. DNA for the CDR3: TGCGCCAGCAGCATGGGACAGAGCTATGGCTACACCTTC. Its protein is CASSMGQSYGYTF.

The genes are TRBV2 and TRBJ2-1, with D perhaps TRBD2 (5 bases). Germline V CDR1 and CDR2: SNHLY, FYNNEI. This CDR3 is built from 15 residues. Trimming cost V 5 bases and J 0 bases, with 11 bases left between them. CDR3: CASSPLASSYNEQFF. Written as DNA, the CDR3 is TGTGCCAGCAGTCCATTAGCGAGCTCCTACAATGAGCAGTTCTTC. The complete variable domain, with remaining parts taken from reference TRBV2 and TRBJ2-1, reads EPEVTQTPSHQVTQMGQEVILRCVPISNHLYFYWYRQILGQKVEFLVSFYNNEISEKSEIFDDQFSVERPDGSNFTLKIRSTKLEDSAMYFCASSPLASSYNEQFFGPGTRLTVL.

This chain joins TRBV7-6 and TRBJ1-6, with 8 nucleotides matching TRBD1. CDR1 and CDR2 from the germline V gene are SGHVS and FNYEAQ. This CDR3 has 14 residues. V dropped 5 bases and J dropped 7; count of bases not matched to a gene: 4. CDR3 bases: TGTGCCAGCAGCCAACGGACAGGGAATTCACCCCTCCACTTT. This codes for CASSQRTGNSPLHF.

The chain uses TRBV6-5 and TRBJ1-1; D unclear. V was pared by 6 bases and J by 2 bases, with 10 bases between. Germline V CDR1 and CDR2: MNHEY, SVGAGI. The CDR3 consists of 13 residues. CDR3 DNA: TGTGCCAGCAGACTAGACGGAAACACTGAAGCTTTCTTT. Translating gives CASRLDGNTEAFF.

The gene calls are TRBV5-8 and TRBJ1-1; D is uncertain. V was pared by 5 bases and J by 7 bases, with 9 bases between. The length of the CDR3 is 11 residues. Germline V gene data show CDR1 as SGHTS and CDR2 as YDEGEE. The CDR3 region has the DNA TGTGCCAGCAGTCATGGCCATGAAGCTTTCTTT. Protein product: CASSHGHEAFF.

This clone appeared once. V gene TRBV30 combines with J gene TRBJ2-3, with 9 bases matching TRBD1. The CDR3 length is 15 residues. Germline lookup yields CDR1 GTSNPN and CDR2 SVGIG (reference sequence). With V trimmed by 3 bases and J by 4 bases, 8 bases remained unmatched. CDR3 region: CAWSADRGVSDTQYF. The CDR3 nucleotides are TGTGCCTGGAGCGCAGACAGGGGGGTTTCAGATACGCAGTATTTT.

This clone was seen a single time. The rearrangement links TRBV13 to TRBJ2-7; D uncertain. Germline loops: CDR1 PRHDT, CDR2 FYEKMQ (reference sequence). The CDR3 has 12 residues. Trimming stripped 4 bases from V and 0 bases from J, with 4 bases between. CDR3: CASSSSSYEQYF. CDR3 coding DNA: TGTGCCAGCAGCTCTAGCTCCTACGAGCAGTACTTC.

This clone was recorded only once. V and J are TRBV18 and TRBJ2-5; 10 bases align to TRBD2. Germline V gives CDR1 KGHSH, CDR2 LQKENI. Trimming removed 7 bases from V and 5 bases from J; junction bases left unmatched: 7. This CDR3 region has 14 residues. Here the CDR3 reads CASFSGRKAETQYF. The CDR3, as DNA: TGTGCCAGCTTTAGCGGGAGGAAAGCGGAGACCCAGTACTTC.

This clone was detected only once. The rearrangement links TRBV5-1 to TRBJ2-3, with 8 bases lining up with TRBD1. Per the germline V gene, CDR1 is SGHRS and CDR2 is YFSETQ. The V and J ends lost 3 bases and 4 bases, in that order; junction bases with no gene match: 10. This CDR3 has 16 residues. The CDR3 DNA reads as TGCGCCAGCAGCTCCGGGACAGGAAGTCTTTCAGATACGCAGTATTTT. It yields the protein CASSSGTGSLSDTQYF.

Details on this clone: This specimen includes other DNA sequences encoding the same CDR3. The genes are TRBV4-2 and TRBJ2-3; D is unresolved. CDR3 length equals 15 residues. Germline V CDR1 and CDR2: LGHNA, YNFKEQ. V was shortened by 1 base and J by 2 bases, with 10 bases between the two germline ends. CDR3 residues: CASSQGDRNTDTQYF. As DNA, the CDR3 is TGTGCCAGCAGCCAAGGAGATCGAAACACAGATACGCAGTATTTT.

This chain joins TRBV12-3 or TRBV12-4 and TRBJ1-1; 9 bases fit TRBD1. J gave up 4 bases and V 6 bases, and 3 bases lay outside the gene matches. The CDR3 totals 13 residues. The CDR3 loop reads CASSWDRATEAFF. The CDR3 DNA sequence: TGTGCCAGCAGCTGGGACAGGGCCACTGAAGCTTTCTTT.

The rearrangement joins TRBV20-1 to TRBJ2-3; TRBD2 matches 9 bases. The germline V gene has CDR1 DFQATT and CDR2 SNEGSKA (reference sequence). The length of the CDR3 is 16 residues. Trimming removed 3 bases from V and 2 bases from J; junction bases left unmatched: 9. The CDR3 loop reads CSASLGLAGATDTQYF. DNA for the CDR3: TGCAGTGCTAGTCTGGGACTAGCAGGAGCCACAGATACGCAGTATTTT.

V and J are TRBV5-1 and TRBJ1-4; 7 bases line up with TRBD1. Germline V gene sequence: CDR1 SGHRS, CDR2 YFSETQ. The CDR3 is 15 residues long. V shed 3 bases and J 0 bases; nucleotides not matched to a gene: 2. The CDR3 reads CASSWGQSTNEKLFF. As DNA, the CDR3 is TGCGCCAGCAGCTGGGGACAGTCAACTAATGAAAAACTGTTTTTT.

The chain uses TRBV11-1 and TRBJ2-7; a weak D match, TRBD1 (6 bases). Per the germline V gene, CDR1 is SGHAT and CDR2 is FQDESV (reference sequence). The CDR3 is 15 amino acids. The V and J ends lost 2 bases and 0 bases respectively, with 11 bases between them. CDR3 nucleotides: TGTGCCAGCAGCTTAAGTACAGGGATCTCCTACGAGCAGTACTTC. Protein: CASSLSTGISYEQYF. Looking up the rest from reference TRBV11-1 and TRBJ2-7 gives the full variable domain: EAEVAQSPRYKITEKSQAVAFWCDPISGHATLYWYRQILGQGPELLVQFQDESVVDDSQLPKDRFSAERLKGVDSTLKIQPAELGDSAMYLCASSLSTGISYEQYFGPGTRLTVT.

CDR3 DNA sequence: TGTGCCAGCAGTTACCTCGGAGGGGCTATGAACACTGAAGCTTTCTTT. Translating gives CASSYLGGAMNTEAFF. The chain employs TRBV6-5 and TRBJ1-1; D possibly corresponds to TRBD1 (5 bases). CDR3 size: 16 residues. Germline loops: CDR1 MNHEY, CDR2 SVGAGI. Deletions cut 2 bases from V and 0 bases from J, with 13 bases between.